This TCR beta chain was identified in a study of T-cell memory formation after mild COVID-19. MiXCR was run by TCRdb on the 5' RACE reads, yielding one entry per CDR3 protein. The data hold about 250,000 distinct CDR3 sequences, with 15% to 17% observed a single time. The V end lost 0 bases, the J end lost 1 base, and 7 bases lay between the germline ends. CDR1 SGHRS and CDR2 YFSETQ come from the germline V gene. The CDR3 spans 14 residues. This receptor was obtained from an adult woman who had mild COVID-19 (a few samples of this study predate the infection). Cell type and time point are not known. The chain joins TRBV5-1 to TRBJ1-1; no definite D call. What was sequenced was PBMCs or a T cell subset sorted from them (not recorded which). This CDR3 is CASSLEVSNTEAFF. In DNA form, the CDR3 reads TGCGCCAGCAGCTTGGAGGTCTCGAACACTGAAGCTTTCTTT.